The 31 T cell receptor beta chains below were found in one sample sequenced in a study of identifying expanded T cells in peripheral blood. Assay used: immunoSEQ multiplex PCR; TCRdb lists only in-frame clones, some missing. Of under 150,000 clones in the sample, around nine tenths were seen once. Sequenced input: blood. The receptor set was obtained from a person between 18 and 75 years old in good health.

V and J are TRBV20-1 and TRBJ1-2, with a weak D call TRBD1 (5 bases). The V gene lost 5 bases and the J gene lost 13 bases, with 14 bases spanning the gap. The germline V gene encodes CDR1 DFQATT and CDR2 SNEGSKA (reference sequence). This CDR3 region has 10 residues. CDR3 coding DNA: TGCAGTGCTTGGCCCCTGGGGGGCACCTTC. The encoded protein is CSAWPLGGTF.

The chain recombines TRBV29-1 with TRBJ2-2; D gene uncertain. Looked up from germline, CDR1 is SQVTM and CDR2 is ANQGSEA. Trimming removed 4 bases at V and 4 bases at J, with 13 bases between. The CDR3 has 14 residues. The CDR3 nucleotides are TGCAGCGTTGTAGGTCAGCTGATCACCGGGGAGCTGTTTTTT. Protein product: CSVVGQLITGELFF.

The rearrangement joins TRBV25-1 to TRBJ2-5; the D gene is possibly TRBD1 (6 bases). The length of the CDR3 is 13 residues. Germline assignment: CDR1 MGHDK and CDR2 SYGVNS. V dropped 4 bases and J dropped 4 bases, with 10 bases sitting between them. In nucleotides, the CDR3 is TGTGCCAGCAGTGGGGGGCGGGCAGAGACCCAGTACTTC. Its protein is CASSGGRAETQYF.

V usage is TRBV7-3 and J usage is TRBJ2-3; D might be TRBD1 (7 bases). The V and J ends lost 6 bases and 0 bases respectively, with 13 bases between them. Per the germline V gene, CDR1 is SGHTA and CDR2 is FQGTGA. The CDR3 is 15 residues long. The CDR3 nucleotides read TGTGCCAGCAGGGAACAGGGGACTAGCACAGATACGCAGTATTTT. Translating gives CASREQGTSTDTQYF.

In DNA form, the CDR3 reads TGTGCCACCAGCAGAAATTTAGCGCTCCGCGCAGATACGCAGTATTTT. Residues: CATSRNLALRADTQYF. The chain uses TRBV15 and TRBJ2-3, with D perhaps matching TRBD2 (5 bases). From germline, CDR1 is LNHNV and CDR2 YYDKDF (reference sequence). The length of the CDR3 is 16 residues. Trimming pared 2 bases from V and 4 bases from J, leaving 16 bases between. The full variable domain, completed using reference TRBV15 and TRBJ2-3, is DAMVIQNPRYQVTQFGKPVTLSCSQTLNHNVMYWYQQKSSQAPKLLFHYYDKDFNNEADTPDNFQSRRPNTSFCFLDIRSPGLGDTAMYLCATSRNLALRADTQYFGPGTRLTVL.

The rearrangement joins TRBV5-4 to TRBJ2-1; 9 bases match TRBD2. This CDR3 is built from 16 residues. Trimming cost V 4 bases and J 5 bases; bases outside gene matches: 10. Germline CDR1 SGHNT, CDR2 YYREEE (reference sequence). The CDR3 reads CASSHLLLAGNNEQFF. DNA for the CDR3: TGTGCCAGCAGCCACCTTTTGCTAGCGGGAAACAATGAGCAGTTCTTC.

This chain uses TRBV30 with TRBJ2-2; TRBD1 matches at 10 bases. V shed 2 bases, J shed 6 bases, and the junction held 9 bases outside the gene matches. Germline CDR1 is GTSNPN and CDR2 is SVGIG (reference sequence). This CDR3 is built from 16 residues. The CDR3 sequence is CAWSSPSGTGAGELFF. The CDR3 DNA reads as TGTGCCTGGAGTTCCCCCTCCGGGACAGGGGCCGGGGAGCTGTTTTTT.

V and J are TRBV19 and TRBJ2-7; D tentatively reads TRBD1 or TRBD2 (5 bases each). Trimming removed 5 bases at V and 4 bases at J, with 15 bases between. Per the germline V gene, CDR1 is LNHDA and CDR2 is SQIVND (reference sequence). This CDR3 contains 14 residues. The CDR3 DNA sequence: TGTGCCAGTAGTGACCGGGACCGGAGGTACGAGCAGTACTTC. Translation: CASSDRDRRYEQYF.

The chain joins TRBV10-2 to TRBJ2-7; TRBD1 might be the D (6 bases). The CDR3 has 17 residues. In germline, CDR1 is WSHSY, CDR2 SAAADI. The V end was cut by 3 bases, the J end by 2 bases, with 20 bases between. This chain's CDR3 is CASSDPPRQVFTYEQYF. The CDR3 coding sequence is TGCGCCAGCAGTGACCCCCCGAGACAGGTTTTTACCTACGAGCAGTACTTC.

The V gene is TRBV11-2, the J gene TRBJ2-5, with D hard to call. This CDR3 is built from 16 residues. V shed 1 base and J shed 3 bases, with 15 bases lying between them. The germline V gene has CDR1 SGHAT and CDR2 FQNNGV. CDR3 amino acids: CASSLVGNPKKETQYF. CDR3 nucleotides: TGTGCCAGCAGCTTAGTTGGGAACCCAAAGAAAGAGACCCAGTACTTC.

The chain recombines TRBV19 with TRBJ2-7; a weak D match, TRBD2 (5 bases). The germline V and J ends were trimmed by 6 bases and 0 bases, with 15 bases remaining between them. Germline CDR1 and CDR2: LNHDA and SQIVND (reference sequence). The CDR3 length is 15 residues. CDR3 in DNA: TGTGCCAGTAGCAGTCGGCCGGGAAGCTCCTACGAGCAGTACTTC. Its translation is CASSSRPGSSYEQYF.

This clone appeared once. The chain recombines TRBV21-1 with TRBJ2-5; no DNA check was done on the table's D call, TRBD2. TRBV21-1 is marked as a pseudogene. The CDR3 contains 18 residues. The CDR3 DNA follows: TGTGCCAGCAGCAAAGCCAGCGGGGAGCTATCCTGCCAAGAGACCCAGTACTTC. Amino acids: CASSKASGELSCQETQYF.

This rearrangement joins TRBV7-7 to TRBJ2-3, with a possible D match to TRBD1 (5 bases). From germline, CDR1 is SSHAT and CDR2 FNYEAQ (reference sequence). CDR3 length equals 12 residues. Trimming left V 5 bases short and J 7 bases short, with 10 bases between. This CDR3 reads CASSPGSNTQYF. CDR3 DNA: TGTGCCAGCAGCCCAGGGTCGAATACGCAGTATTTT.

J is TRBJ1-5 and V is TRBV28; D may be TRBD1 (6 bases). Germline-derived CDR1 and CDR2 are MDHEN and SYDVKM. CDR3 size: 14 residues. With 4 bases removed from V and 5 bases from J, the gap between germline ends came to 12 bases. This CDR3 reads CASSSGQTHQPQHF. CDR3 in DNA: TGTGCCAGCAGTTCCGGACAGACTCATCAGCCCCAGCATTTT.

The rearrangement links TRBV5-4 to TRBJ2-5, with 10 bases aligning to TRBD2. V lost 3 bases and J lost 3; bases outside the gene matches: 2. From germline, CDR1 is SGHNT and CDR2 YYREEE (reference sequence). The CDR3 sequence is 14 residues long. In DNA, the CDR3 is TGTGCCAGCAGCTGGACTAGCGGAGAAGAGACCCAGTACTTC. It specifies CASSWTSGEETQYF.

J is TRBJ1-6 and V is TRBV25-1, with a weak D call TRBD1 (5 bases). This CDR3 contains 14 residues. V dropped 3 bases and J dropped 10 bases, with 13 bases sitting between them. Germline lookup yields CDR1 MGHDK and CDR2 SYGVNS. CDR3 sequence (DNA): TGTGCCAGCAGTGAGGGGCAGAGAAACTCACCCCTCCACTTT. Translating gives CASSEGQRNSPLHF. The variable domain in full, completed from reference TRBV25-1 and TRBJ1-6, reads EADIYQTPRYLVIGTGKKITLECSQTMGHDKMYWYQQDPGMELHLIHYSYGVNSTEKGDLSSESTVSRIRTEHFPLTLESARPSHTSQYLCASSEGQRNSPLHFGNGTRLTVT.

V usage is TRBV7-3 and J usage is TRBJ2-2; D unresolved. CDR1 and CDR2 (germline): SGHTA, FQGTGA. This CDR3 is built from 15 residues. Trimming removed 1 base from V and 4 bases from J, with 10 bases in between. The CDR3 DNA is TGTGCCAGCAGCTTAAGGCTAGGAGCCACCGGGGAGCTGTTTTTT. Residues: CASSLRLGATGELFF.

The rearrangement joins TRBV18 to TRBJ2-7; D perhaps matches TRBD1 (6 bases). The germline V gene encodes CDR1 KGHSH and CDR2 LQKENI. This CDR3 has 14 residues. V was clipped by 3 bases and J by 7 bases, with 16 bases between them. CDR3: CASSPSQQGGEQYF. CDR3 coding DNA: TGTGCCAGCTCACCTTCCCAACAGGGTGGAGAGCAGTACTTC. The full variable domain, in which reference TRBV18 and TRBJ2-7 provide the parts outside the CDR3, is NAGVMQNPRHLVRRRGQEARLRCSPMKGHSHVYWYRQLPEEGLKFMVYLQKENIIDESGMPKERFSAEFPKEGPSILRIQQVVRGDSAAYFCASSPSQQGGEQYFGPGTRLTVT.

This chain links TRBV4-1 with TRBJ2-2; D unresolved. The V gene lost 2 bases and the J gene lost 6 bases, with 4 bases spanning the gap. Germline V gives CDR1 MGHRA, CDR2 YSYEKL. The CDR3 covers 12 residues. The CDR3 nucleotides are TGCGCCAGCAGCCAAAGGCCCGGGGAGCTGTTTTTT. Its translation: CASSQRPGELFF.

This clone appeared a single time. This chain connects TRBV19 to TRBJ2-1; TRBD1 matches at 8 bases. The CDR3 sequence is 15 residues long. Germline assignment: CDR1 LNHDA and CDR2 SQIVND (reference sequence). The ends lost 5 bases at V and 9 bases at J; junction bases unmatched: 12. This CDR3 is CASSRQSQGAGEQFF. In DNA form, the CDR3 reads TGTGCCAGTAGTCGTCAATCTCAGGGGGCTGGTGAGCAGTTCTTC.

The CDR3 sequence is CASSPLGQGSYNEQFF. The DNA for the CDR3 is TGTGCCAGCAGTCCCTTGGGGCAGGGGTCCTACAATGAGCAGTTCTTC. The chain carries TRBV27 and TRBJ2-1; D might be TRBD1 (6 bases). V was clipped by 5 bases and J by 1 base, with 15 bases between them. Per the germline V gene, CDR1 is MNHEY and CDR2 is SMNVEV (reference sequence). The CDR3 totals 16 residues.

This chain uses TRBV27 with TRBJ2-1; maybe TRBD1 (5 bases). The CDR3 totals 13 residues. The V gene's germline CDR1 is MNHEY and CDR2 SMNVEV (reference sequence). The V end lost 6 bases, the J end lost 7 bases, and 13 bases lay between the germline ends. CDR3 sequence reads: CASRLQGRNEQFF. In DNA, the CDR3 is TGTGCCAGCAGATTGCAGGGTCGGAATGAGCAGTTCTTC.

The V and J genes are TRBV4-1 and TRBJ2-3, with TRBD1 identical over 10 bases. Trimming took 3 bases from V and 0 from J; bases not matched to a gene: 9. Germline V gene lookup returns CDR1 MGHRA and CDR2 YSYEKL. The CDR3 has 18 amino acids. CDR3 DNA sequence: TGCGCCAGCAGCCAGACCGGGACAGGGGCCCCTAGCACAGATACGCAGTATTTT. Translating it yields CASSQTGTGAPSTDTQYF.

The chain uses TRBV6-1 and TRBJ1-1; D unresolved. The CDR3 runs 13 residues. The V gene lost 5 bases and the J gene lost 0 bases, with 7 bases spanning the gap. Germline V CDR1 and CDR2: MNHNS, SASEGT. The CDR3 bases are TGTGCCAGCAGTACAATCATGAACACTGAAGCTTTCTTT. Encoded protein: CASSTIMNTEAFF.

This chain uses TRBV27 with TRBJ2-2; perhaps TRBD1 as D (6 bases). V was cut by 0 bases and J by 4 bases, with 9 bases left in between. From germline, CDR1 is MNHEY and CDR2 SMNVEV (reference sequence). The CDR3 is 15 residues long. The CDR3 loop reads CASSLSDSATGELFF. The CDR3 DNA is TGTGCCAGCAGTTTATCGGACAGTGCCACCGGGGAGCTGTTTTTT.

The chain carries TRBV30 and TRBJ1-1, with 7 bases aligning to TRBD1. V lost 6 bases and J lost 1; bases outside the gene matches: 2. Germline loops: CDR1 GTSNPN, CDR2 SVGIG (reference sequence). This CDR3 has 12 amino acids. CDR3 in amino acids: CACRDRNTEAFF. In nucleotides, the CDR3 is TGTGCCTGCCGGGACAGGAACACTGAAGCTTTCTTT.

The rearrangement uses TRBV5-1 and TRBJ2-2; possible D gene TRBD2, 5 bases. The CDR3 length is 14 residues. Trimming removed 4 bases from V and 5 bases from J, with 12 bases in between. Germline loops: CDR1 SGHRS, CDR2 YFSETQ. DNA for the CDR3: TGCGCCAGCAGCGAATCGCCGGGGACCGGGGAGCTGTTTTTT. The encoded protein is CASSESPGTGELFF. Combining the CDR3 with reference TRBV5-1 and TRBJ2-2 gives the whole variable domain KAGVTQTPRYLIKTRGQQVTLSCSPISGHRSVSWYQQTPGQGLQFLFEYFSETQRNKGNFPGRFSGRQFSNSRSEMNVSTLELGDSALYLCASSESPGTGELFFGEGSRLTVL.

The rearrangement uses TRBV18 and TRBJ1-2; D gene uncertain. Per germline, CDR1 KGHSH and CDR2 LQKENI. V was clipped by 2 bases and J by 4 bases, with 14 bases between them. CDR3 length: 15 amino acids. CDR3 loop: CASSPGDPPGYGYTF. Here the CDR3 DNA reads TGTGCCAGCTCACCAGGAGACCCGCCTGGCTATGGCTACACCTTC.

The chain couples TRBV19 to TRBJ2-1; D is uncertain. CDR1 and CDR2 (germline): LNHDA, SQIVND (reference sequence). This CDR3 region has 13 residues. The germline V and J ends were trimmed by 7 bases and 2 bases, with 9 bases remaining between them. CDR3 residues: CASIGNPYNEQFF. The CDR3 bases are TGTGCCAGTATCGGCAACCCCTACAATGAGCAGTTCTTC. The variable domain in full, completed from reference TRBV19 and TRBJ2-1, reads DGGITQSPKYLFRKEGQNVTLSCEQNLNHDAMYWYRQDPGQGLRLIYYSQIVNDFQKGDIAEGYSVSREKKESFPLTVTSAQKNPTAFYLCASIGNPYNEQFFGPGTRLTVL.

This chain connects TRBV18 to TRBJ1-1; no clear D. The length of the CDR3 is 13 residues. Germline CDR1 and CDR2: KGHSH and LQKENI. Trimming took 4 bases from V and 4 from J, leaving 10 bases between them. The CDR3 DNA is TGTGCCAGCTCACTAACCCTGGGCACTGAAGCTTTCTTT. Encoded protein: CASSLTLGTEAFF.

The chain joins TRBV5-1 to TRBJ2-2; TRBD2 might be the D (5 bases). Germline V gene sequence: CDR1 SGHRS, CDR2 YFSETQ. V gave up 1 base and J gave up 6 bases, with 13 bases separating them. This CDR3 spans 15 amino acids. The CDR3 protein is CASSLTASSAGELFF. CDR3 DNA: TGCGCCAGCAGCTTGACGGCTAGCAGTGCCGGGGAGCTGTTTTTT.